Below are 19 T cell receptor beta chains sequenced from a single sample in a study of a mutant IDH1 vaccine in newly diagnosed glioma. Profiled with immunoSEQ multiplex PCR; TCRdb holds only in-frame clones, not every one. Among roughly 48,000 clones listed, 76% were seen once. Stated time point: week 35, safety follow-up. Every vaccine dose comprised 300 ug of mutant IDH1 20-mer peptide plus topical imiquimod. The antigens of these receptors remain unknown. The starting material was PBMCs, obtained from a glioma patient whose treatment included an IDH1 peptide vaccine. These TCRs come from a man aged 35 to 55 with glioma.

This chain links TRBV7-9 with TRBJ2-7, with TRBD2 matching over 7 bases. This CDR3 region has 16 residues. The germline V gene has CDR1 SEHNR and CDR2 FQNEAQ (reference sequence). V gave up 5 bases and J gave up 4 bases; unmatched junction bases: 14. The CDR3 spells CASSRYPQRDSYEQYF. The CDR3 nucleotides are TGTGCCAGCAGCCGATATCCCCAGCGGGATTCTTACGAGCAGTACTTC.

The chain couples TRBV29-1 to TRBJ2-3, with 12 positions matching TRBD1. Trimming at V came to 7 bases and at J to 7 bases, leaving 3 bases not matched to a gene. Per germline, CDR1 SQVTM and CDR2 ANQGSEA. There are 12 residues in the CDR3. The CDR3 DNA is TGCAGCGGGGGACAGGGGGCGAATACGCAGTATTTT. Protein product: CSGGQGANTQYF.

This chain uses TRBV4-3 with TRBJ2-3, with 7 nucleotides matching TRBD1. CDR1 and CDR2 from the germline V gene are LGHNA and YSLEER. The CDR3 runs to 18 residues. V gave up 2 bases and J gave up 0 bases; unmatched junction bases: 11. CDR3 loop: CASSQFPPGTASTDTQYF. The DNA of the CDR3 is TGCGCCAGCAGCCAATTCCCCCCCGGGACAGCCAGCACAGATACGCAGTATTTT.

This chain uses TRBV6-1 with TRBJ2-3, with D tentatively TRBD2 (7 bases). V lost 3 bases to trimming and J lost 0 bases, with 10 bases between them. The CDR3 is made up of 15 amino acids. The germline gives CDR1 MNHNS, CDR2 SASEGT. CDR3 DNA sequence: TGTGCCAGCAGTGAGCGGGGGCGCAGCACAGATACGCAGTATTTT. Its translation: CASSERGRSTDTQYF.

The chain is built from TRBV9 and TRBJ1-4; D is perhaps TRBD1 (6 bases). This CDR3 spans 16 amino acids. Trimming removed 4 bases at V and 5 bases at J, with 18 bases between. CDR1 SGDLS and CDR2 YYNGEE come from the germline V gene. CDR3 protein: CASSTGGARGNEKLFF. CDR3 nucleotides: TGTGCCAGCAGCACCGGGGGGGCAAGGGGAAATGAAAAACTGTTTTTT.

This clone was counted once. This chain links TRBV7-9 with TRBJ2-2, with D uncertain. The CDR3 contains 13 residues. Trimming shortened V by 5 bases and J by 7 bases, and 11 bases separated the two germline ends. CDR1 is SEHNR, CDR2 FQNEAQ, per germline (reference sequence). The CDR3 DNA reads TGTGCCAGCAGCCCAGCCTGGGACGGGGAGCTGTTTTTT. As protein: CASSPAWDGELFF. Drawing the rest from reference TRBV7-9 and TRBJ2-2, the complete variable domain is DTGVSQNPRHKITKRGQNVTFRCDPISEHNRLYWYRQTLGQGPEFLTYFQNEAQLEKSRLLSDRFSAERPKGSFSTLEIQRTEQGDSAMYLCASSPAWDGELFFGEGSRLTVL.

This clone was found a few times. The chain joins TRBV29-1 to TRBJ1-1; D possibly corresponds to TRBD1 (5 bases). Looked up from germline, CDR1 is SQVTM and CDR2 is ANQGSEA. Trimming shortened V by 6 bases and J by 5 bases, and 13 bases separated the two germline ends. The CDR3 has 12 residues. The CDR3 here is CSVDNSITEAFF. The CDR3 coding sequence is TGCAGCGTGGACAATTCAATAACTGAAGCTTTCTTT.

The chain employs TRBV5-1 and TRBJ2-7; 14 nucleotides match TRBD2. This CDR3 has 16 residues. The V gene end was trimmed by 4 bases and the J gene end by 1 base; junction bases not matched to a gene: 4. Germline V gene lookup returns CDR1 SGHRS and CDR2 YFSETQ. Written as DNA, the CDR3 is TGCGCCAGCAGCCTGGGACTAGCGGGAGTTTCCTACGAGCAGTACTTC. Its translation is CASSLGLAGVSYEQYF.

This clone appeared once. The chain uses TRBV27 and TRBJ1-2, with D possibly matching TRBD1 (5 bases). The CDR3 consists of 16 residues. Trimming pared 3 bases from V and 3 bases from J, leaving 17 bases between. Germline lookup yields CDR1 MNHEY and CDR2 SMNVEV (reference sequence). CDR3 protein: CASSFFREASDYGYTF. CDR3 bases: TGTGCCAGCAGTTTTTTCAGGGAGGCTAGTGACTATGGCTACACCTTC.

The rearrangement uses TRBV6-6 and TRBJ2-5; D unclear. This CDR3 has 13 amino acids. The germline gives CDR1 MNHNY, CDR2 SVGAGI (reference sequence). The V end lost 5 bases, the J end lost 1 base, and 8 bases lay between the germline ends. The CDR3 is CASSRTVQETQYF. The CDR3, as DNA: TGTGCCAGCAGTCGTACTGTCCAAGAGACCCAGTACTTC.

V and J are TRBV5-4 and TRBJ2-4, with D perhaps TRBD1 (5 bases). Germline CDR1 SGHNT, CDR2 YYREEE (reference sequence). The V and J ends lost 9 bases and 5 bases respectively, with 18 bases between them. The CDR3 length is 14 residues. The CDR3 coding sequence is TGTGCCACCCGCCCTGGGGCCTCTCAAAACATTCAGTACTTC. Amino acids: CATRPGASQNIQYF.

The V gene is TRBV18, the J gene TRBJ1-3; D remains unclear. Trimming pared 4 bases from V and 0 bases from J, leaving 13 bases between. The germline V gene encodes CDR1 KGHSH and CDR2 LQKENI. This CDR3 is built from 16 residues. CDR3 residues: CASSQDVLSSGNTIYF. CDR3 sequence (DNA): TGTGCCAGCTCACAGGACGTCCTAAGCTCTGGAAACACCATATATTTT. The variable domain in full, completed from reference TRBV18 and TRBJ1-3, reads NAGVMQNPRHLVRRRGQEARLRCSPMKGHSHVYWYRQLPEEGLKFMVYLQKENIIDESGMPKERFSAEFPKEGPSILRIQQVVRGDSAAYFCASSQDVLSSGNTIYFGEGSWLTVV.

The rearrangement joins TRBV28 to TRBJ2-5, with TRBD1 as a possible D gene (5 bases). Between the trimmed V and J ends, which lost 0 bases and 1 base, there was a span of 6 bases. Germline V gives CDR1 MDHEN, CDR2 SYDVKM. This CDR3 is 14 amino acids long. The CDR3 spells CASSLWTAQETQYF. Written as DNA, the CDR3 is TGTGCCAGCAGTTTATGGACAGCCCAAGAGACCCAGTACTTC. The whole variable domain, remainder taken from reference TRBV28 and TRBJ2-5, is DVKVTQSSRYLVKRTGEKVFLECVQDMDHENMFWYRQDPGLGLRLIYFSYDVKMKEKGDIPEGYSVSREKKERFSLILESASTNQTSMYLCASSLWTAQETQYFGPGTRLLVL.

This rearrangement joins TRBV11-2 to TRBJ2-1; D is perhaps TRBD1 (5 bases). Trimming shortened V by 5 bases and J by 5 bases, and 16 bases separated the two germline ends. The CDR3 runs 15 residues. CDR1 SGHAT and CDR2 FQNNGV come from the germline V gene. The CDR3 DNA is TGTGCCAGCAGCCACCCAGGGATTAAGGACAATGAGCAGTTCTTC. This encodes CASSHPGIKDNEQFF.

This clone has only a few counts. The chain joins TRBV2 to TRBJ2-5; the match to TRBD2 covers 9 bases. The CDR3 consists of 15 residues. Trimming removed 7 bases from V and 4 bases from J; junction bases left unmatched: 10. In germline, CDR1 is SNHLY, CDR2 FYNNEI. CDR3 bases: TGTGCCAGCAAGGTTAGCGGGAGTGTATTAGAGACCCAGTACTTC. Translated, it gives CASKVSGSVLETQYF.

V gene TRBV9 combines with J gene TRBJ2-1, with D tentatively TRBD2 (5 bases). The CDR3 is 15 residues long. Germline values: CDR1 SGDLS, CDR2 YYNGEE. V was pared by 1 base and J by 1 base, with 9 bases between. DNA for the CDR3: TGTGCCAGCAGCGTATATTCGGGGTCCTACAATGAGCAGTTCTTC. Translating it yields CASSVYSGSYNEQFF.

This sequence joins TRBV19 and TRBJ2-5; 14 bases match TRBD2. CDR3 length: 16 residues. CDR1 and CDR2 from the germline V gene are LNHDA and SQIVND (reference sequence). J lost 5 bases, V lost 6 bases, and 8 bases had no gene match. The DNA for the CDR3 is TGTGCCAGTAGCCTTATTTGGACTAGCGGGAGGGAGACCCAGTACTTC. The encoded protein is CASSLIWTSGRETQYF.

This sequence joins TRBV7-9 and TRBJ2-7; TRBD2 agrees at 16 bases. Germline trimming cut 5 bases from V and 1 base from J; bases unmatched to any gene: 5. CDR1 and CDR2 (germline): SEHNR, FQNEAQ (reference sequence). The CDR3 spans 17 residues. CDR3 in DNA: TGTGCCAGCAGCGGGACTAGCGGGAGGGAAATATCCTACGAGCAGTACGTC. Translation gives CASSGTSGREISYEQYV.

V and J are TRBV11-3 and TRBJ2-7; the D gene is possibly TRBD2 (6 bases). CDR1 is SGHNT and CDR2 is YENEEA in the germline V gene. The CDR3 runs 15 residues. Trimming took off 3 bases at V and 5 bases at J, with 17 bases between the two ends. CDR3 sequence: CASSLRGTAGDEQYF. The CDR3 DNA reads TGTGCCAGCAGCTTGCGCGGGACCGCCGGCGACGAGCAGTACTTC.